This T cell receptor (beta chain) was retrieved from a study of blood T cell repertoires in COVID-19. Study context: Sites across the United States, Italy and Spain contributed samples from acute and convalescent COVID-19. T cells, B-cell-depleted T cells, or PBMCs supplied cDNA or gDNA.

As processed by the authors: Reference gene primer amplification in the assay estimated nucleated cell counts. Clones were read by immunoSEQ multiplex PCR, and TCRdb kept only the in-frame ones, dropping some. That table supplies the V and J calls and clone size; D and trimming were determined from the DNA. The sample lists approximately 150,000 clones; 82% were seen once. Trimming shortened V by 6 bases and J by 12 bases, and 15 bases separated the two germline ends. The CDR3 consists of 12 residues. The chain combines TRBV12-3 or TRBV12-4 with TRBJ2-1, with D possibly TRBD2 on 6 matching bases. The TCR sequence derives from an older woman with acute or convalescent COVID-19. The sequenced sample was peripheral blood. The CDR3 protein is CASSPGEVWQFF. Here the CDR3 DNA reads TGTGCCAGCAGCCCGGGGGAAGTTTGGCAGTTCTTC.